A selection of T cell receptor beta chains follows, all from one sample in a study of blood T cell repertoires in COVID-19. The data were produced by immunoSEQ multiplex PCR, yet TCRdb's version contains in-frame clones alone and is incomplete. This table has approximately 240,000 clones, around 89% appearing once. The sequenced sample was PBMCs or T cells enriched from blood (not recorded which). These receptors all stem from a woman aged 18-29 years in a cohort exposed to, infected with or recovered from COVID-19 (not recorded which). Each CDR3 is given with its conserved first and last residue. The D gene is left open where the match is weak. Clone size appears in some rows only: once, few, many, or a class for an expanded clone.

TRBV27	TRBJ2-3	-	few	TGTGCCAGCAGTTTACCATCAGGCACAGATACGCAGTATTTT	CASSLPSGTDTQYF
TRBV4-1	TRBJ1-2	-	-	TGCGCCAGCAGCCAAGTAGGGACAAACTATGGCTACACCTTC	CASSQVGTNYGYTF
TRBV9	TRBJ2-3	-	-	TGTGCCAGCAGCCTCAGCGGGACACCCACAGATACGCAGTATTTT	CASSLSGTPTDTQYF
TRBV27	TRBJ2-3	TRBD1	-	TGTGCCAGCAGTATGGGACAGGGTCCAGATACGCAGTATTTT	CASSMGQGPDTQYF
TRBV7-3	TRBJ2-5	TRBD1	-	TGTGCCAGCAGCCCAGGGACAGGGGGCGTGGAGACCCAGTACTTC	CASSPGTGGVETQYF
TRBV12-3/TRBV12-4	TRBJ1-2	-	-	TGTGCCAGCAGTTTACCGGGAAGCTATGGCTACACCTTC	CASSLPGSYGYTF
TRBV7-2	TRBJ2-5	TRBD2	-	TGTGCCAGCAGTCCCAGCGGGGGGGCTGGTCACCAAGAGACCCAGTACTTC	CASSPSGGAGHQETQYF
TRBV24-1	TRBJ2-7	-	-	TGTGCCACCAGTGGGGCAGCCTCCTACGAGCAGTACTTC	CATSGAASYEQYF
TRBV7-9	TRBJ1-1	TRBD1	-	TGTGCCAGCAGCTCCCTGGAACAGGGGGACACTGAAGCTTTCTTT	CASSSLEQGDTEAFF
TRBV11-2	TRBJ2-7	TRBD1	once	TGTGCCAGCAGCTTAGGGACAGGCCTCTACGAGCAGTACTTC	CASSLGTGLYEQYF
TRBV2	TRBJ2-2	-	-	TGTGCCACTACCGCCCTAGTAACGAACACCGGGGAGCTGTTTTTT	CATTALVTNTGELFF
TRBV28	TRBJ2-7	TRBD1	-	TGTGCCAGCAGCCACACCGGGACAGGGGGCTACGAGCAGTACTTC	CASSHTGTGGYEQYF
TRBV19	TRBJ2-1	-	-	TGTGCCACCTTTGGGCAGGGCTCCTACAATGAGCAGTTCTTC	CATFGQGSYNEQFF
TRBV19	TRBJ1-1	TRBD1	few	TGTGCCAGTAGTATGGACAGGGAGTCCCCTGAAGCTTTCTTT	CASSMDRESPEAFF
TRBV7-9	TRBJ2-5	-	-	TGTGCCAGCAGCTCCCCGACGGAGAGGGTGAATTATTGGGGGACCCAGTACTTC	CASSSPTERVNYWGTQYF
TRBV19	TRBJ1-1	-	-	TGTGCCAGTAGTATAGGCAAGGGGGGGGCGGACACTGAAGCTTTCTTT	CASSIGKGGADTEAFF
TRBV10-3	TRBJ2-7	TRBD1	-	TGTGCCATCAGTCCGGGACAGGGATCGGCCTACGAGCAGTACTTC	CAISPGQGSAYEQYF